This T cell receptor (beta chain) was obtained from a study of post-analysis software for immune sequencing data. Study conclusions and caveats: Four or five TRBV segments occurring more often in patients than controls included TRBV5-6, TRBV5-1 and TRBV20-1. Multiple sclerosis was associated with a significant reduction in normalized Chao1 diversity relative to controls.

Worth noting for this clonotype: Its antigen is unidentified.

Looked up from germline, CDR1 is SGHTA and CDR2 is FQGNSA. V was shortened by 6 bases and J by 7 bases, with 13 bases between the two germline ends. The CDR3 consists of 13 residues. Carried by the TCR beta cDNA libraries were unique molecular identifiers. The authors obtained about 520,000 cDNA molecules from roughly 1 to 10 million T cells. Via MiXCR, TCRdb re-called the PCR reads, giving one row per CDR3 protein. The repertoire has approximately 360,000 distinct CDR3 sequences, roughly 36% of them found once; the top ten carry over 10%. This TCR was recovered from a girl aged 5-17 years with multiple sclerosis. The rearrangement links TRBV7-2 to TRBJ2-1; D gene unclear. The sequencing sample was made of blood. The CDR3 reads CASRPIITNEQFF. The CDR3 DNA sequence: TGTGCCAGCAGGCCTATAATCACGAATGAGCAGTTCTTC.